This T cell receptor (beta chain) was found in a study of T-cell reconstitution after alpha-beta-depleted transplantation in children. Points from the study as a whole: Alpha-beta T cells present about two months after transplant were reported to originate from several hundred expanded graft clones. The authors attributed T-cell counts and diversity one year after transplant mostly to newly produced T cells.

At least ten counts were recorded for this clonotype. The antigen is undetermined. Library preparation (for TCRbeta) was performed with unique molecular identifiers. TCRdb called the PCR reads again in MiXCR, with one record for every CDR3 protein. The data contain around 16,000 distinct CDR3 sequences, less than 9.5% of them singletons. The CDR3 is 12 residues long. V gave up 7 bases and J gave up 7 bases, with 13 bases separating them. This sequence was found in a boy under two years old who had a stem cell transplant for Wiskott-Aldrich syndrome, so the T cells may come from the graft donor. The rearrangement uses TRBV12-3 or TRBV12-4 and TRBJ1-2, with D possibly TRBD1 on 6 matching bases. This sample comprised PBMCs, mostly from graft donor cells, obtained 60 days after TCRalphabeta/CD19-depleted stem cell transplant. The CDR3 spells CASTNLGGGYTF. CDR3 DNA: TGTGCCAGCACCAACCTAGGGGGTGGCTACACCTTC.